This T cell receptor beta chain emerged from a study of blood T cell repertoires in COVID-19. Study overall: COVID-19 samples collected from the United States, Italy and Spain covered acute and convalescent phases. T cells, B-cell-depleted T cells, or PBMCs supplied cDNA or gDNA.

Per the original data handling: Amplifying reference gene primers gave estimates of nucleated cell counts. The protocol was immunoSEQ multiplex PCR, while the TCRdb copy is restricted to in-frame clones and leaves out a portion. V and J calls and clone size follow that table, whereas D and trimming were derived from the DNA. The sample lists under 200,000 clones; approximately 87% were seen once. With V trimmed by 5 bases and J by 6 bases, 7 bases remained unmatched. The germline gives CDR1 MNHEY, CDR2 SVGAGI. This CDR3 contains 14 residues. Specimen: peripheral blood. This chain connects TRBV6-5 to TRBJ2-1; 7 bases match TRBD1. This clonotype was obtained from a man aged 18 to 30 with active or convalescent COVID-19. CDR3 sequence: CASSTPTGSNEQFF. CDR3 in DNA: TGTGCCAGCAGTACACCGACAGGGTCCAATGAGCAGTTCTTC.